The TCR beta chain described here comes from a study of blood T cell repertoires in COVID-19. This clone has just a few counts. Profiling relied on immunoSEQ multiplex PCR, and the TCRdb table lists in-frame clones only, not all of them. The table lists roughly 120,000 clones, around 83% of them singletons. V shed 2 bases, J shed 4 bases, and the junction held 5 bases outside the gene matches. From germline, CDR1 is SGHTA and CDR2 FQGTGA. CDR3 length equals 17 residues. The J gene is TRBJ2-2, the V gene TRBV7-3; 12 bases match TRBD2. This TCR was sampled from a woman of 80 years or more with active or convalescent COVID-19. Sequenced input: peripheral blood. The CDR3 bases are TGTGCCAGCAGCTTACAGTCTAGCGGGAGGGCCACCGGGGAGCTGTTTTTT. Amino acid sequence: CASSLQSSGRATGELFF.